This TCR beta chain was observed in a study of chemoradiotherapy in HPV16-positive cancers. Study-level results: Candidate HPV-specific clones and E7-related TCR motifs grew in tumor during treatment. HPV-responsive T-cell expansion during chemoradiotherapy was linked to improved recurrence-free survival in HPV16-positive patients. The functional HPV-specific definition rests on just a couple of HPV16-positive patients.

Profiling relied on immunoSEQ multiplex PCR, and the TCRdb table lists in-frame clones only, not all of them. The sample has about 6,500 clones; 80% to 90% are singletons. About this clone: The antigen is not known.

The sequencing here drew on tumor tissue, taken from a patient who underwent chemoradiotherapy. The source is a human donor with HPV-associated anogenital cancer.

CDR3 DNA: TGTGCCAGCAGTCATACTAGTGGAGGCACAGATACGCAGTATTTT. Protein product: CASSHTSGGTDTQYF. The V call is TRBV6-4, the J call TRBJ2-3; TRBD2 might be the D (5 bases). CDR3 length equals 15 residues. Germline lookup yields CDR1 MRHNA and CDR2 SNTAGT. Between the trimmed V and J ends, which lost 5 bases and 1 base, there was a span of 13 bases.